This is a list of T cell receptor beta chains from one sample in a study of beta chain features in type 1 diabetes. Produced via immunoSEQ multiplex PCR; TCRdb's table is partial and in-frame only. Among 120,000 to 150,000 clones, approximately 52% were seen once, and the ten largest hold under 0.5%. The sequenced material came from Tregs from blood. The source is a man between 18 and 29 years old in good health. The CDR3 runs from the conserved cysteine through the conserved F or W.

TRBV7-3,TRBJ1-1,CASSLQMNTEAFF
TRBV6-4,TRBJ2-3,CASMETGDRTDTQYF
TRBV6-5,TRBJ2-5,CASSEYGVQETQYF
TRBV19,TRBJ2-7,CASSILRTDSSYEQYF
TRBV7-2,TRBJ2-7,CASSLKGGRSIYEQYF
TRBV5-4,TRBJ2-1,CASSPGLAVRGEQFF
TRBV19,TRBJ2-3,CASSPGFADTQYF
TRBV5-6,TRBJ1-5,CASSLRRRSNQPQHF
TRBV28,TRBJ1-2,CASSATGSYGYTF
TRBV10-3,TRBJ2-7,CAIRGPGQAYEQYF
TRBV7-2,TRBJ1-5,CASSLRTGYSNQPQHF
TRBV7-2,TRBJ2-4,CASRLGGSGNIQYF
TRBV19,TRBJ1-6,CASRGQGINSPLHF
TRBV7-3,TRBJ1-1,CASSLSRDTEAFF
TRBV2,TRBJ2-1,CASKGLADYNEQFF
TRBV18,TRBJ1-4,CASSPRRDEKLFF
TRBV10-3,TRBJ1-1,CAISIIRQTTNTEAFF
TRBV6-1,TRBJ1-1,CASSEGHPNTEAFF
TRBV7-2,TRBJ1-1,CASRGTGGGTEAFF
TRBV29-1,TRBJ2-7,CSVVWATYEQYF
TRBV7-9,TRBJ2-7,CASSLEQGSYEQYF
TRBV28,TRBJ2-7,CASRRLTGIVYEQYF
TRBV7-3,TRBJ2-1,CASSLGQGFYNEQFF
TRBV29-1,TRBJ2-3,CSVQVLGTDTQYF
TRBV7-9,TRBJ1-5,CASSSALTGDQPQHF
TRBV28,TRBJ1-1,CASSSPGGSTEAFF
TRBV4-1,TRBJ2-7,CASSQDPRGVINYEQYF
TRBV4-2,TRBJ1-1,CASSRDRAYTEAFF
TRBV10-3,TRBJ2-1,CATSNGIAYNEQFF
TRBV28,TRBJ2-1,CASSTLEVALNEQFF
TRBV20-1,TRBJ2-1,CSARVVNEQFF
TRBV10-3,TRBJ2-2,CAIGGLAGDTGELFF
TRBV11-2,TRBJ2-3,CAGRQPSTDTQYF
TRBV9,TRBJ2-2,CASSPGGGSNTGELFF
TRBV6-6,TRBJ1-3,CASSGQGSEGNTIYF
TRBV4-3,TRBJ2-7,CASSQQVSYEQYF
TRBV7-9,TRBJ2-5,CASSPGQGQETQYF
TRBV7-2,TRBJ2-2,CASSKAGSGELFF
TRBV28,TRBJ1-6,CASEDRPGESPLHF
TRBV7-3,TRBJ2-1,CASPRGQRQFF
TRBV18,TRBJ2-7,CASSPTVGGLSSYEQYF
TRBV2,TRBJ2-7,CASSYSGTVSYEQYF
TRBV9,TRBJ2-2,CASSGGLPNTGELFF
TRBV5-4,TRBJ2-5,CASSFAVGTQYF
TRBV7-3,TRBJ1-2,CASSSPGVRDYTF
TRBV28,TRBJ1-1,CASRNGGADHTEAFF
TRBV2,TRBJ2-1,CASSEGKLADEQFF
TRBV7-8,TRBJ2-7,CASSSGGTSGLTYEQYF
TRBV4-3,TRBJ1-1,CASRGRNTEAFF
TRBV28,TRBJ1-1,CASSYIRTGTPEAFF
TRBV28,TRBJ2-7,CASSGSVAGGGYEQYF
TRBV5-1,TRBJ2-2,CASSQTSQGSGELFF
TRBV29-1,TRBJ2-1,CSVVGVAGSYNEQFF